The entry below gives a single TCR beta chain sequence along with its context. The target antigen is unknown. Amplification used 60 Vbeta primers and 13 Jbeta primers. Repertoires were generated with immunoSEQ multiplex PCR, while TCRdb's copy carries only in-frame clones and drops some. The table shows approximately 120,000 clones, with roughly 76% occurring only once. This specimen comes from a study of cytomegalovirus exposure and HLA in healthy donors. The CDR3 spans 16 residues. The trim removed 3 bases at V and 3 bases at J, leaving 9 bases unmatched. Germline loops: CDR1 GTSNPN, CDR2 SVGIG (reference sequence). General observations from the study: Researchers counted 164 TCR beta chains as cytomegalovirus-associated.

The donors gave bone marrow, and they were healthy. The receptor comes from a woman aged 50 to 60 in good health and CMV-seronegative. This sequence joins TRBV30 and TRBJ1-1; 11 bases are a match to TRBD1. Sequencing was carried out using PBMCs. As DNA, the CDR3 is TGTGCCTGGAGCTCCGGGACAGGGGGACTATACACTGAAGCTTTCTTT. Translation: CAWSSGTGGLYTEAFF.